What follows describes a single T cell receptor (beta chain). Its target is not known. The read ends 3 residues early relative to the CDR3; the germline J gene fills the gap. This sample is drawn from a study of T cell clonality in common variable immunodeficiency. The CVID group had 15 females and 30 or so males, mean age around 40. The protocol was immunoSEQ multiplex PCR, while the TCRdb copy is restricted to in-frame clones and leaves out a portion. Singletons are absent from the sample, which has more than 13,000 clones. Germline loops: CDR1 SEHNR, CDR2 FQNEAQ (reference sequence). V lost 5 bases to trimming and J lost 9 bases; unmatched junction nucleotides: 9. CDR3 length: 15 residues. General study findings and limits: Fewer deletions and N-nucleotide insertions were reportedly seen in common variable immunodeficiency TCR beta sequences.

The sequencing sample was made of peripheral blood mononuclear cells. The receptor was derived from a human donor with common variable immunodeficiency. V gene TRBV7-9 combines with J gene TRBJ2-1; 11 nucleotides align to TRBD2. This chain's CDR3 is CASSPGLAGGTEQFF. CDR3 DNA, as far as it was read: TGTGCCAGCAGCCCCGGTCTAGCGGGGGGTACTGAG.